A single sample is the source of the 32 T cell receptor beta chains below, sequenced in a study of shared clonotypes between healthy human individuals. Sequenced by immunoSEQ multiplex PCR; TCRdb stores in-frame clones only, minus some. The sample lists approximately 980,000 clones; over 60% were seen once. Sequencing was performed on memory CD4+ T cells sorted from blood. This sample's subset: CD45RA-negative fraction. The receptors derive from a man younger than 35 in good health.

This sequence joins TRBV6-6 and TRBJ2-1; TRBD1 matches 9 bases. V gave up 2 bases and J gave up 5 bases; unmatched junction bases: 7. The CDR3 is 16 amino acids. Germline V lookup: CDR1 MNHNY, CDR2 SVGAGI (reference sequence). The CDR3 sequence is CASSYGGQGINNEQFF. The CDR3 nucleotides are TGTGCCAGCAGTTACGGTGGACAGGGGATCAACAATGAGCAGTTCTTC.

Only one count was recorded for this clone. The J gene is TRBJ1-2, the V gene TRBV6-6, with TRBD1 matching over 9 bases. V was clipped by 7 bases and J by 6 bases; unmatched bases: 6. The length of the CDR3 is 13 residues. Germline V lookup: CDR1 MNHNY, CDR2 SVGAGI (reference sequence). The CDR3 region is CASIKQGAHGYTF. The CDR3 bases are TGTGCCAGCATCAAACAGGGGGCACATGGCTACACCTTC.

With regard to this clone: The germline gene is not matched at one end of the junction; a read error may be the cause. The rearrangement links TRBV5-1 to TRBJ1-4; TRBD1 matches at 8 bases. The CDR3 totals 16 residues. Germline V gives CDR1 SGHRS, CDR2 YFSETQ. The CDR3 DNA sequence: TGCGCCAGCAGCCAGATCAGCCCCAGGGACAGGATCGGGCGCCCCTTT. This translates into CASSQISPRDRIGRPF.

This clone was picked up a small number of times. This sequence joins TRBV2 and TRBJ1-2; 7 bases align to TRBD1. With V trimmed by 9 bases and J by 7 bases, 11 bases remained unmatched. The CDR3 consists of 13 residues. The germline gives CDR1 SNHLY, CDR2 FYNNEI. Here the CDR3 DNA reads TGTGCCAGTCAACAGGGGCGAAATTCTGGCTACACCTTC. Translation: CASQQGRNSGYTF.

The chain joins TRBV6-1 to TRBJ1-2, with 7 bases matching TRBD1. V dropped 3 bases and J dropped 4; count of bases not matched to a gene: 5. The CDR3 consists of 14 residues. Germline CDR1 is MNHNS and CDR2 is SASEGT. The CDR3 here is CASSDRDRAYGYTF. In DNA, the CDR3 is TGTGCCAGCAGTGATCGCGACAGGGCCTATGGCTACACCTTC.

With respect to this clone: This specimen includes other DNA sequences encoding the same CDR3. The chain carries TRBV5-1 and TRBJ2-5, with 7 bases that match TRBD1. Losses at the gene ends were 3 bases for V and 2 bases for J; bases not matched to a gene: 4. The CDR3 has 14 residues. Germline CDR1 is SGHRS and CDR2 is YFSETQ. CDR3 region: CASSSGDSQETQYF. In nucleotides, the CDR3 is TGCGCCAGCAGCTCCGGGGACAGTCAAGAGACCCAGTACTTC. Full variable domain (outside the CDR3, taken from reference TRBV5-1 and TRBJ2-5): KAGVTQTPRYLIKTRGQQVTLSCSPISGHRSVSWYQQTPGQGLQFLFEYFSETQRNKGNFPGRFSGRQFSNSRSEMNVSTLELGDSALYLCASSSGDSQETQYFGPGTRLLVL.

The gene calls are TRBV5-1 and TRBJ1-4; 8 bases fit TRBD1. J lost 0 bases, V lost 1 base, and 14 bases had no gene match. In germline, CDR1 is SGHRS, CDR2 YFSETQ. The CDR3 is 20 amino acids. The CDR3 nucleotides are TGCGCCAGCAGCTTGTGGGACAGGAAAGTTGGAAGTGCAACTAATGAAAAACTGTTTTTT. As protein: CASSLWDRKVGSATNEKLFF.

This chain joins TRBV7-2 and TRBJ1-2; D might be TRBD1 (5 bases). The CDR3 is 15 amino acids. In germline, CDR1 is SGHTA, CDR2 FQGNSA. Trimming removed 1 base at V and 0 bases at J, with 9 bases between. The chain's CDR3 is CASSLDRSPNYGYTF. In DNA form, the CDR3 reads TGTGCCAGCAGCTTAGACAGGAGCCCTAACTATGGCTACACCTTC.

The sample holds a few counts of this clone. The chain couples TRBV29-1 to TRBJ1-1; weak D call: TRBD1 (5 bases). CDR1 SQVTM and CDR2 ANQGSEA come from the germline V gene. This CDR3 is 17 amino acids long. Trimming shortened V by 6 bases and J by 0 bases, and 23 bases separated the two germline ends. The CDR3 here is CSVRTVGEINMNTEAFF. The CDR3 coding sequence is TGCAGCGTACGTACCGTGGGGGAAATCAACATGAACACTGAAGCTTTCTTT.

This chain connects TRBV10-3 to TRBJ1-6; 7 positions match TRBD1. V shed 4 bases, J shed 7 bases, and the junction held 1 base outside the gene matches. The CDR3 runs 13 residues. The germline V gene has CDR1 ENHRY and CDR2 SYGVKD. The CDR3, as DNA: TGTGCCATCAGTGTGGACAGGAATTCACCCCTCCACTTT. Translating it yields CAISVDRNSPLHF.

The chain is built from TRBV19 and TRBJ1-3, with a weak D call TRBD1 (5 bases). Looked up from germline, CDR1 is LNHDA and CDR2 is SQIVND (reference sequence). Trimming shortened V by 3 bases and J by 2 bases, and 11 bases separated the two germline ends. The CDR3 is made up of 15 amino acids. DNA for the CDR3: TGTGCCAGTAGTATCTCCGTGGGGGCTGGAAACACCATATATTTT. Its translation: CASSISVGAGNTIYF. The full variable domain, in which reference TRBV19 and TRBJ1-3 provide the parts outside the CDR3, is DGGITQSPKYLFRKEGQNVTLSCEQNLNHDAMYWYRQDPGQGLRLIYYSQIVNDFQKGDIAEGYSVSREKKESFPLTVTSAQKNPTAFYLCASSISVGAGNTIYFGEGSWLTVV.

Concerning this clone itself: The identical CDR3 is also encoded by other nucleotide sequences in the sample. The CDR3 region is CASSPTDRGNSPLHF. The CDR3 DNA is TGTGCCAGCAGTCCCACCGACAGGGGGAATTCACCCCTCCACTTT. This chain connects TRBV27 to TRBJ1-6; 9 nucleotides line up with TRBD1. Germline-derived CDR1 and CDR2 are MNHEY and SMNVEV (reference sequence). Germline trimming cut 5 bases from V and 7 bases from J; bases unmatched to any gene: 6. The length of the CDR3 is 15 residues.

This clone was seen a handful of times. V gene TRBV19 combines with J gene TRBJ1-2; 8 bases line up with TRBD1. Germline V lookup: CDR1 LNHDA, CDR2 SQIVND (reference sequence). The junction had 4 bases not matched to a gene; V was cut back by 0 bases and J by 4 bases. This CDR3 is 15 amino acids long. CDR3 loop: CASSIEGTGLYGYTF. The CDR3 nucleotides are TGTGCCAGTAGTATAGAGGGGACAGGCCTCTATGGCTACACCTTC. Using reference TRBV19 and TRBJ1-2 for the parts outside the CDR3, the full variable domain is DGGITQSPKYLFRKEGQNVTLSCEQNLNHDAMYWYRQDPGQGLRLIYYSQIVNDFQKGDIAEGYSVSREKKESFPLTVTSAQKNPTAFYLCASSIEGTGLYGYTFGSGTRLTVV.

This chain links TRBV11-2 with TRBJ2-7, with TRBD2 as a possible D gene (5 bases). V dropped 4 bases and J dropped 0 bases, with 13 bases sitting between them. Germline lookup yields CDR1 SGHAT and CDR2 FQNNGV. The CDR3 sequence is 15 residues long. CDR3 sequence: CASSWASLFSYEQYF. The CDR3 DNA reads TGTGCCAGCAGCTGGGCTAGCCTTTTCTCCTACGAGCAGTACTTC. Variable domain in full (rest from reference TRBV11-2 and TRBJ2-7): EAGVAQSPRYKIIEKRQSVAFWCNPISGHATLYWYQQILGQGPKLLIQFQNNGVVDDSQLPKDRFSAERLKGVDSTLKIQPAKLEDSAVYLCASSWASLFSYEQYFGPGTRLTVT.

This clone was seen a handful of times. In DNA form, the CDR3 reads TGCGCCAGCAGAGGGGGAGCTAACTATGGCTACACCTTC. Its translation: CASRGGANYGYTF. The J gene is TRBJ1-2, the V gene TRBV5-1, with D possibly being TRBD1 (6 bases). The CDR3 runs 13 residues. V lost 5 bases and J lost 0, with 8 bases in between. The germline CDR1 and CDR2 sequences are SGHRS and YFSETQ.

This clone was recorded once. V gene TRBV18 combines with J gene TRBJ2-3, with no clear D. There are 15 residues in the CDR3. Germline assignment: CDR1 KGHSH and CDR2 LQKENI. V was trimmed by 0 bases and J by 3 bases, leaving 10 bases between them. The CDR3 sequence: CASSPPMRQTDTQYF. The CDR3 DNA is TGTGCCAGCTCACCACCGATGAGGCAAACAGATACGCAGTATTTT.

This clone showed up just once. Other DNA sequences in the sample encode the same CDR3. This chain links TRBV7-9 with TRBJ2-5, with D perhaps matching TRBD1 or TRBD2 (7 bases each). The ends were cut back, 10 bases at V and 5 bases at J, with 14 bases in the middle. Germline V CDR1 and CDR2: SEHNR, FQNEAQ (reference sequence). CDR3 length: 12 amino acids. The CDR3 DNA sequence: TGTGCCATCGGCGGGGGACAGGAGACCCAGTACTTC. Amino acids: CAIGGGQETQYF.

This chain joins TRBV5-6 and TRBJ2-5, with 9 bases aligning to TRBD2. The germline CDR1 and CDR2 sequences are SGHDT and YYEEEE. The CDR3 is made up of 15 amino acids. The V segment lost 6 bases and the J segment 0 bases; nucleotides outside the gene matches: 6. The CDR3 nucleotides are TGTGCCAGCACCATGACTAGCGGAGACCAAGAGACCCAGTACTTC. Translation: CASTMTSGDQETQYF.

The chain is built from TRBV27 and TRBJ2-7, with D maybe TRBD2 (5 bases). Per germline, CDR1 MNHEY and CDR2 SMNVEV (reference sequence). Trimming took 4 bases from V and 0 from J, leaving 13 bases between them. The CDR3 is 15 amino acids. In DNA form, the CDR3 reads TGTGCCAGCAGTTCAACCGGGGTAGGCTCCTACGAGCAGTACTTC. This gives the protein CASSSTGVGSYEQYF.

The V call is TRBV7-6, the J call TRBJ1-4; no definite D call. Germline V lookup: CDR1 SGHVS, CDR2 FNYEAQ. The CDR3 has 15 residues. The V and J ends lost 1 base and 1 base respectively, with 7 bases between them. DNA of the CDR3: TGTGCCAGCAGCTTAGTGGGTGGAACTAATGAAAAACTGTTTTTT. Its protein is CASSLVGGTNEKLFF.

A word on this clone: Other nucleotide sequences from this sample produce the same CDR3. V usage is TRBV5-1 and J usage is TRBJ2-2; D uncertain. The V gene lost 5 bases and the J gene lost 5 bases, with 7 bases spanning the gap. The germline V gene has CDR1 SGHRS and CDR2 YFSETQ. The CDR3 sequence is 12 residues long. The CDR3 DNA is TGCGCCAGCAGTACCGAAACCGGGGAGCTGTTTTTT. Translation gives CASSTETGELFF.

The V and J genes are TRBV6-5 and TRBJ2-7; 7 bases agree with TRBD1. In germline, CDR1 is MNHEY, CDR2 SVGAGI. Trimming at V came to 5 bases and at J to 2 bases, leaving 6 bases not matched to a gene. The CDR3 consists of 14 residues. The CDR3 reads CASSVKGGPYEQYF. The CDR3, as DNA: TGTGCCAGCAGTGTTAAAGGGGGCCCCTACGAGCAGTACTTC.

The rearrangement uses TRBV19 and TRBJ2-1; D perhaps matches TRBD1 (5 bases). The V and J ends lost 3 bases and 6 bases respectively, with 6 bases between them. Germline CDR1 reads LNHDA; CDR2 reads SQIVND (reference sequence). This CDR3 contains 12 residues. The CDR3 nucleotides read TGTGCCAGTAGTATGGACACCAATGAGCAGTTCTTC. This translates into CASSMDTNEQFF. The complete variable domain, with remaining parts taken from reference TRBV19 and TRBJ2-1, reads DGGITQSPKYLFRKEGQNVTLSCEQNLNHDAMYWYRQDPGQGLRLIYYSQIVNDFQKGDIAEGYSVSREKKESFPLTVTSAQKNPTAFYLCASSMDTNEQFFGPGTRLTVL.

The chain's CDR3 is CASSQDYALGQANTEAFF. CDR3 sequence (DNA): TGCGCCAGCAGCCAAGACTATGCACTTGGCCAGGCGAACACTGAAGCTTTCTTT. The J gene is TRBJ1-1, the V gene TRBV4-3; D is ambiguous. Germline V gives CDR1 LGHNA, CDR2 YSLEER. The germline V and J ends were trimmed by 0 bases and 1 base, with 18 bases remaining between them. This CDR3 has 18 residues.

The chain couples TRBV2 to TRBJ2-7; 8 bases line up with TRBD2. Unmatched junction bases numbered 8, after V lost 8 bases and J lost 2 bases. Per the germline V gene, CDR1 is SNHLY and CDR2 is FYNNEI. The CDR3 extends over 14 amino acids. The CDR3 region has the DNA TGTGCCAGCCGAAACGGACTAGCTGCCTACGAGCAGTACTTC. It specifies CASRNGLAAYEQYF.

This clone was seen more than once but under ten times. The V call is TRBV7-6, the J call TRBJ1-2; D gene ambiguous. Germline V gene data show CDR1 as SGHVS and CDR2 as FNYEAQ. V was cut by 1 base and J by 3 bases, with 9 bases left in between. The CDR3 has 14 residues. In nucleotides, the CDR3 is TGTGCCAGCAGCTTAGAACGCAGGCACTATGGCTACACCTTC. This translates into CASSLERRHYGYTF. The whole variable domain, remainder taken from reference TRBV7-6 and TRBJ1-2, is GAGVSQSPRYKVTKRGQDVALRCDPISGHVSLYWYRQALGQGPEFLTYFNYEAQQDKSGLPNDRFSAERPEGSISTLTIQRTEQRDSAMYRCASSLERRHYGYTFGSGTRLTVV.

CDR3 residues: CASSQLEKNGEKLFF. The CDR3 DNA follows: TGCGCCAGCAGCCAACTCGAAAAGAATGGGGAAAAACTGTTTTTT. V gene TRBV4-1 combines with J gene TRBJ1-4, with D uncertain. Germline-derived CDR1 and CDR2 are MGHRA and YSYEKL. The CDR3 runs 15 residues. Trimming removed 2 bases from V and 8 bases from J, with 15 bases in between.

CDR3 coding DNA: TGTGCCAGCAGTGGGATAGCGGTCTACAATGAGCAGTTCTTC. This sequence encodes CASSGIAVYNEQFF. V usage is TRBV2 and J usage is TRBJ2-1; perhaps TRBD2 as D (6 bases). The CDR3 is 14 amino acids. Germline assignment: CDR1 SNHLY and CDR2 FYNNEI. Between the trimmed V and J ends, which lost 4 bases and 3 bases, there was a span of 10 bases.

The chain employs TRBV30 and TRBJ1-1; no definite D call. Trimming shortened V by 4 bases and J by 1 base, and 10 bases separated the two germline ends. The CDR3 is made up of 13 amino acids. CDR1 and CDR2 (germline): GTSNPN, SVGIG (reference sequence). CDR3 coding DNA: TGTGCCTGGACGAGGAATTCGAACACTGAAGCTTTCTTT. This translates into CAWTRNSNTEAFF.

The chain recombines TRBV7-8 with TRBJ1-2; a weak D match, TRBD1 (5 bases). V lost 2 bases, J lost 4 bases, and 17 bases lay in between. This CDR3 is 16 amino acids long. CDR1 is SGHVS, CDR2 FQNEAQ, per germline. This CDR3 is CASSLFRVGVAYGYTF. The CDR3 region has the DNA TGTGCCAGCAGCTTATTTCGTGTAGGGGTGGCCTATGGCTACACCTTC.

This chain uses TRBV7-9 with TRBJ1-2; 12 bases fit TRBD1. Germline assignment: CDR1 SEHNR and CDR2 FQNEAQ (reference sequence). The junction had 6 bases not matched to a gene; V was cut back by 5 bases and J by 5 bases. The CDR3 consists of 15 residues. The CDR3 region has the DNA TGTGCCAGCAGCACCGCGGGACAGGGGGCTTATGGCTACACCTTC. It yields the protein CASSTAGQGAYGYTF.

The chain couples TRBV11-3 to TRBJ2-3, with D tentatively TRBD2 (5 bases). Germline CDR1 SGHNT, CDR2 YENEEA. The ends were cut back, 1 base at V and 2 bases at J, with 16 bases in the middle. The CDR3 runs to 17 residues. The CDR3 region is CASSLGSWTDNTDTQYF. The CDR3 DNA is TGTGCCAGCAGCTTAGGGTCTTGGACTGATAACACAGATACGCAGTATTTT. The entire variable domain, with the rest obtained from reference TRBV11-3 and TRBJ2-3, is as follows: EAGVVQSPRYKIIEKKQPVAFWCNPISGHNTLYWYLQNLGQGPELLIRYENEEAVDDSQLPKDRFSAERLKGVDSTLKIQPAELGDSAVYLCASSLGSWTDNTDTQYFGPGTRLTVL.